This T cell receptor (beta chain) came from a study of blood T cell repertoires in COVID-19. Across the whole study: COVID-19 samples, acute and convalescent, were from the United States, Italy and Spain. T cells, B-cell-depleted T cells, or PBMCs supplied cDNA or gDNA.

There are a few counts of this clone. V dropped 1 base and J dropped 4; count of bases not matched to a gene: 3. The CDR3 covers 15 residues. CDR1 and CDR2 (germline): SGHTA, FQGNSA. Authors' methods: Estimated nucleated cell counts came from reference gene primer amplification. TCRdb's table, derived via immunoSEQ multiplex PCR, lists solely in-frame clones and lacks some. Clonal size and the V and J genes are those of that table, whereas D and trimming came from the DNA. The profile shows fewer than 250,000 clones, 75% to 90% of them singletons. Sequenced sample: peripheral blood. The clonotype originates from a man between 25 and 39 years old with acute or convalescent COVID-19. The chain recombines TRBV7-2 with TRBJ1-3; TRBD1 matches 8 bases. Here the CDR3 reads CASSLGQGAGNTIYF. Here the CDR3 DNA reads TGTGCCAGCAGCTTAGGTCAGGGGGCGGGAAACACCATATATTTT.